Each of the 18 T cell receptor beta chains below was sequenced from the same sample in a study of cytomegalovirus exposure and HLA in healthy donors. The PCR was carried out with 60 Vbeta primers and 13 Jbeta primers. Sequenced by immunoSEQ multiplex PCR; TCRdb stores in-frame clones only, minus some. Here the sample spans about 82,000 clones, over 55% being singletons. Sequences were obtained from PBMCs. The receptors originated from a woman in her fifties or sixties in good health and CMV-seropositive.

V is TRBV28 and J is TRBJ1-6; no clear D. Trimming shortened V by 5 bases and J by 6 bases, and 5 bases separated the two germline ends. Germline values: CDR1 MDHEN, CDR2 SYDVKM. The CDR3 runs 12 residues. CDR3 bases: TGTGCCAGCAGTACAGTTAATTCACCCCTCCACTTT. It yields the protein CASSTVNSPLHF.

With respect to this clone: Additional DNA sequences in this sample encode the identical CDR3. The V call is TRBV7-9, the J call TRBJ1-4; 10 bases match TRBD1. V lost 5 bases, J lost 5 bases, and 5 bases stayed unmatched. Per germline, CDR1 SEHNR and CDR2 FQNEAQ (reference sequence). CDR3 length: 15 amino acids. The CDR3 loop reads CASSLRGQGNEKLFF. The CDR3 region has the DNA TGTGCCAGCAGCCTCAGGGGACAGGGGAATGAAAAACTGTTTTTT.

The chain links TRBV6-5 to TRBJ2-3; 8 positions match TRBD2. The CDR3 is 16 residues long. Germline V gene lookup returns CDR1 MNHEY and CDR2 SVGAGI. With 0 bases clipped from V and 4 bases from J, the junction kept 6 bases outside the gene matches. CDR3 sequence: CASSYSGGGPADTQYF. CDR3 DNA: TGTGCCAGCAGTTACTCCGGCGGGGGGCCAGCAGATACGCAGTATTTT.

The V gene is TRBV27, the J gene TRBJ2-1; maybe TRBD1 (6 bases). The germline CDR1 and CDR2 sequences are MNHEY and SMNVEV (reference sequence). Trimming stripped 8 bases from V and 0 bases from J, with 20 bases between. The CDR3 has 17 residues. The CDR3 here is CASDTRDTASSYNEQFF. CDR3 DNA sequence: TGTGCCAGCGATACCCGGGACACCGCAAGCTCCTACAATGAGCAGTTCTTC.

This clone was found a few times. V is TRBV4-3 and J is TRBJ2-7; TRBD1 agrees at 8 bases. With V trimmed by 0 bases and J by 2 bases, 3 bases remained unmatched. This CDR3 contains 15 residues. Germline V gene sequence: CDR1 LGHNA, CDR2 YSLEER. In nucleotides, the CDR3 is TGCGCCAGCAGCCAAGAAACAGGGGGTCCCTACGAGCAGTACTTC. Encoded protein: CASSQETGGPYEQYF.

The chain carries TRBV9 and TRBJ2-5; D might be TRBD1 (6 bases). V was clipped by 0 bases and J by 3 bases, with 9 bases between them. Germline V gene lookup returns CDR1 SGDLS and CDR2 YYNGEE. The CDR3 totals 14 residues. The CDR3 DNA reads as TGTGCCAGCAGCGTAGAAGGGGGTGAAGAGACCCAGTACTTC. It yields the protein CASSVEGGEETQYF.

This clone was seen many times. DNA for the CDR3: TGTGCCAGCAGACAGACAGCTACCTACGAGCAGTACTTC. Translated: CASRQTATYEQYF. The V call is TRBV6-5, the J call TRBJ2-7, with D perhaps matching TRBD1 (5 bases). This CDR3 spans 13 amino acids. V was pared by 6 bases and J by 2 bases, with 11 bases between. Looked up from germline, CDR1 is MNHEY and CDR2 is SVGAGI.

This sequence joins TRBV29-1 and TRBJ2-7, with a tentative D call TRBD1 (6 bases). Germline CDR1 reads SQVTM; CDR2 reads ANQGSEA. Deletions cut 3 bases from V and 0 bases from J, with 12 bases between. The length of the CDR3 is 14 residues. The CDR3 sequence is CSVESGDDSYEQYF. The DNA of the CDR3 is TGCAGCGTTGAGTCAGGGGATGACTCCTACGAGCAGTACTTC.

This rearrangement joins TRBV5-8 to TRBJ2-7; D perhaps matches TRBD1 (5 bases). CDR1 SGHTS and CDR2 YDEGEE come from the germline V gene. V lost 2 bases to trimming and J lost 2 bases, with 11 bases between them. The CDR3 has 14 residues. CDR3 region: CASSFTGLTYEQYF. As DNA, the CDR3 is TGTGCCAGCAGCTTCACAGGTCTCACCTACGAGCAGTACTTC.

J is TRBJ1-1 and V is TRBV19; the D is unclear. CDR3 length equals 11 residues. Trimming cost V 10 bases and J 4 bases, with 10 bases left between them. Germline V gives CDR1 LNHDA, CDR2 SQIVND (reference sequence). In DNA, the CDR3 is TGTGCCACCGTAGGAGGCACTGAAGCTTTCTTT. It translates to CATVGGTEAFF.

V is TRBV19 and J is TRBJ1-3; D is perhaps TRBD1 (6 bases). Per the germline V gene, CDR1 is LNHDA and CDR2 is SQIVND (reference sequence). The V end was cut by 6 bases, the J end by 0 bases, with 9 bases between. The CDR3 spans 14 residues. The CDR3 nucleotides read TGTGCCAGTAGGCCGACAGGCTCTGGAAACACCATATATTTT. Translating gives CASRPTGSGNTIYF.

CDR3 sequence (DNA): TGTGCCAGCAGTGGCCCAGGGTCAGGCCAGCCCCAGCATTTT. Amino acid sequence: CASSGPGSGQPQHF. This rearrangement joins TRBV7-8 to TRBJ1-5; weak D call: TRBD1 (5 bases). The CDR3 has 14 residues. In germline, CDR1 is SGHVS, CDR2 FQNEAQ. V was shortened by 6 bases and J by 7 bases, with 16 bases between the two germline ends.

This clone was observed a few times. V and J are TRBV30 and TRBJ2-2, with D possibly being TRBD1 (5 bases). From germline, CDR1 is GTSNPN and CDR2 SVGIG (reference sequence). The CDR3 is 15 amino acids. With 1 base removed from V and 3 bases from J, the gap between germline ends came to 12 bases. This chain's CDR3 is CAWSEGVSHTGELFF. DNA for the CDR3: TGTGCCTGGAGTGAAGGGGTTAGTCACACCGGGGAGCTGTTTTTT. The full variable domain, its missing parts supplied by reference TRBV30 and TRBJ2-2, is SQTIHQWPATLVQPVGSPLSLECTVEGTSNPNLYWYRQAAGRGLQLLFYSVGIGQISSEVPQNLSASRPQDRQFILSSKKLLLSDSGFYLCAWSEGVSHTGELFFGEGSRLTVL.

The chain carries TRBV9 and TRBJ1-5; D is unresolved. CDR3 length: 14 residues. Germline V gene data show CDR1 as SGDLS and CDR2 as YYNGEE. With 0 bases removed from V and 1 base from J, the gap between germline ends came to 5 bases. Written as DNA, the CDR3 is TGTGCCAGCAGCGTAGGGCAAAGCAATCAGCCCCAGCATTTT. This sequence encodes CASSVGQSNQPQHF.

The J gene is TRBJ1-2, the V gene TRBV28, with D possibly being TRBD1 (6 bases). CDR1 and CDR2 (germline): MDHEN, SYDVKM. The CDR3 is made up of 15 amino acids. V lost 6 bases and J lost 0, with 14 bases in between. CDR3 loop: CASSSTGIPNYGYTF. The CDR3 DNA reads as TGTGCCAGCAGCAGCACAGGGATACCTAACTATGGCTACACCTTC.

The V call is TRBV29-1, the J call TRBJ2-3; 8 nucleotides line up with TRBD2. This CDR3 comprises 17 residues. V was pared by 4 bases and J by 0 bases, with 12 bases of the junction left unmatched. The germline V gene has CDR1 SQVTM and CDR2 ANQGSEA. The CDR3 sequence: CSVGSSGGLASTDTQYF. The CDR3, as DNA: TGCAGCGTTGGTTCAAGCGGGGGACTCGCTAGCACAGATACGCAGTATTTT.

There are a few counts of this clone. The CDR3 region is CVLAGGPDEQYF. Written as DNA, the CDR3 is TGTGTGTTAGCGGGGGGGCCCGACGAGCAGTACTTC. J is TRBJ2-7 and V is TRBV19; 11 nucleotides line up with TRBD2. The germline V gene encodes CDR1 LNHDA and CDR2 SQIVND (reference sequence). The CDR3 is 12 amino acids.

The chain uses TRBV2 and TRBJ2-3; 9 bases map to TRBD2. After removal of 3 bases from V and 4 bases from J, the junction contained 11 bases not matched to a gene. Looked up from germline, CDR1 is SNHLY and CDR2 is FYNNEI. CDR3 length equals 17 residues. CDR3 nucleotide sequence: TGTGCCAGCAGTGATGCGCCTTTGGGACTAGCATCAGATACGCAGTATTTT. As protein: CASSDAPLGLASDTQYF.